Following are 19 T cell receptor beta chains from one sample sequenced in a study of T-cell reconstitution after alpha-beta-depleted transplantation in children (TCRdb year 2016). Receptor libraries were prepared by PCR. Sequencing was carried out with an Illumina HiSeq 2500. TCR library preparation used molecular barcoding, with unique molecular identifiers applied to normalize quantification of the TCRbeta repertoire. TCRdb applied fastp at Q25 and MiXCR to the public reads, then kept only in-frame beta chains. Records with the same CDR3 protein are collapsed into one entry carrying the most frequent genes and DNA. The sample table holds hundreds of thousands of distinct CDR3 sequences, of which about 18% were seen once. 2.5% to 3.5% of the sample comes from the top ten. Sequences were derived from PBMCs from the stem cell graft donor, sampled from the stem cell graft. The receptor source for this set is a human donor who donated a stem cell graft to a child with acute lymphoblastic leukemia.

The chain carries TRBV7-8 and TRBJ2-7; maybe TRBD2 (6 bases). The CDR3 runs to 16 residues. The germline V gene encodes CDR1 SGHVS and CDR2 FQNEAQ. Trimming left V 3 bases short and J 3 bases short, with 18 bases between. The CDR3, as DNA: TGTGCCAGCAGCTTGCTCGGAGGGCGGATTATCTACGAGCAGTACTTC. The encoded protein is CASSLLGGRIIYEQYF.

This clonotype was seen a few times. This sequence joins TRBV5-1 and TRBJ2-7; 8 positions match TRBD1. Germline CDR1 reads SGHRS; CDR2 reads YFSETQ. J gave up 1 base and V 4 bases, and 4 bases lay outside the gene matches. This CDR3 has 14 residues. The CDR3 region has the DNA TGCGCCAGCAGCAAACAGGGGGTATCCTACGAGCAGTACTTC. Its protein product is CASSKQGVSYEQYF.

The chain employs TRBV29-1 and TRBJ2-7, with D perhaps assigned TRBD1 or TRBD2 (5 bases each). Trimming stripped 6 bases from V and 0 bases from J, with 12 bases between. This CDR3 spans 13 amino acids. Germline V lookup: CDR1 SQVTM, CDR2 ANQGSEA. The CDR3 here is CSVPGASSYEQYF. CDR3 in DNA: TGCAGCGTCCCCGGGGCGAGCTCCTACGAGCAGTACTTC.

There are many counts of this clonotype. CDR3 sequence (DNA): TGTGCCAGCAGTGACTCGACTAGCGGGAGCAATGAGCAGTTCTTC. It codes for CASSDSTSGSNEQFF. V usage is TRBV6-4 and J usage is TRBJ2-1, with 12 nucleotides matching TRBD2. V lost 0 bases and J lost 6; bases outside the gene matches: 0. Germline assignment: CDR1 MRHNA and CDR2 SNTAGT. The CDR3 has 15 residues.

There are a few counts of this clonotype. V and J are TRBV7-9 and TRBJ1-3; D gene ambiguous. V shed 7 bases and J shed 0 bases, with 10 bases lying between them. Germline CDR1 and CDR2: SEHNR and FQNEAQ (reference sequence). CDR3 size: 14 residues. The CDR3 loop is CASTAASSGNTIYF. The DNA for the CDR3 is TGTGCCAGCACCGCAGCTTCCTCTGGAAACACCATATATTTT.

This clonotype showed up just a few times. This rearrangement joins TRBV19 to TRBJ2-4, with a tentative D call TRBD2 (5 bases). The CDR3 loop spans 14 amino acids. V lost 6 bases, J lost 7 bases, and 16 bases lay in between. Per germline, CDR1 LNHDA and CDR2 SQIVND (reference sequence). The CDR3 here is CASRETSSLNIQYF. Written as DNA, the CDR3 is TGTGCCAGTAGGGAAACTAGTAGTCTCAACATTCAGTACTTC.

The chain joins TRBV18 to TRBJ1-4, with D hard to call. CDR1 KGHSH and CDR2 LQKENI come from the germline V gene. Trimming pared 4 bases from V and 6 bases from J, leaving 15 bases between. CDR3 length: 15 amino acids. The CDR3 DNA follows: TGTGCCAGCTCACTTCTGGTGGTGGAGGATGAAAAACTGTTTTTT. This gives the protein CASSLLVVEDEKLFF.

This clonotype was counted at least ten times. The chain is built from TRBV10-3 and TRBJ2-3; D uncertain. The CDR3 totals 11 residues. The ends were cut back, 5 bases at V and 3 bases at J, with 3 bases in the middle. Germline V gene lookup returns CDR1 ENHRY and CDR2 SYGVKD. The CDR3 here is CAISLTDTQYF. As DNA, the CDR3 is TGTGCCATCAGTTTGACAGATACGCAGTATTTT.

This chain connects TRBV4-1 to TRBJ2-5; D is possibly TRBD2 (6 bases). CDR3 size: 14 residues. Trimming left V 5 bases short and J 3 bases short, with 13 bases between. Per the germline V gene, CDR1 is MGHRA and CDR2 is YSYEKL. The CDR3 protein is CASSTRAGKETQYF. As DNA, the CDR3 is TGCGCCAGCAGCACGAGGGCGGGAAAAGAGACCCAGTACTTC.

This chain uses TRBV20-1 with TRBJ2-1, with 13 bases lining up with TRBD2. Trimming at V came to 1 base and at J to 2 bases, leaving 5 bases not matched to a gene. The CDR3 runs to 17 residues. Germline lookup yields CDR1 DFQATT and CDR2 SNEGSKA (reference sequence). The CDR3 here is CSARGTSGRVPYNEQFF. DNA of the CDR3: TGCAGTGCTAGAGGGACTAGCGGGAGAGTCCCCTACAATGAGCAGTTCTTC.

This clonotype was seen repeatedly, ten times or more. The chain uses TRBV20-1 and TRBJ2-5; the D gene is possibly TRBD2 (6 bases). The germline CDR1 and CDR2 sequences are DFQATT and SNEGSKA (reference sequence). The CDR3 runs 13 residues. Trimming removed 5 bases at V and 1 base at J, with 11 bases between. CDR3 nucleotide sequence: TGCAGTGCTCTGACTAGGGCCCAAGAGACCCAGTACTTC. Translating gives CSALTRAQETQYF.

The chain is built from TRBV20-1 and TRBJ1-2, with TRBD1 matching 7 bases. The CDR3 spans 14 residues. Per germline, CDR1 DFQATT and CDR2 SNEGSKA (reference sequence). V was clipped by 1 base and J by 4 bases; unmatched bases: 6. The CDR3 loop is CSARGDSWVYGYTF. The CDR3 DNA is TGCAGTGCTAGAGGGGACAGCTGGGTCTATGGCTACACCTTC.

The V gene is TRBV20-1, the J gene TRBJ2-2; TRBD2 aligns across 9 bases. Germline-derived CDR1 and CDR2 are DFQATT and SNEGSKA (reference sequence). V lost 3 bases and J lost 4; bases outside the gene matches: 6. This CDR3 region has 15 residues. CDR3 protein: CSASISGSVTGELFF. The DNA of the CDR3 is TGCAGTGCTAGTATTAGCGGGAGTGTCACCGGGGAGCTGTTTTTT.

CDR3 in DNA: TGTGCCAGCAGTTTGGCCGGGACTAGCTGGTACGAGCAGTACTTC. Its translation: CASSLAGTSWYEQYF. The genes are TRBV12-3 or TRBV12-4 and TRBJ2-7; 9 bases map to TRBD2. The CDR3 length is 15 residues. V shed 3 bases, J shed 4 bases, and the junction held 7 bases outside the gene matches.

CDR3 nucleotides: TGTGCCAGCAGTACCTCGGGACTAGGCATTGGTGAGCAGTTCTTC. Translating it yields CASSTSGLGIGEQFF. This chain joins TRBV6-2 or TRBV6-3 and TRBJ2-1, with 8 nucleotides matching TRBD2. The CDR3 has 15 residues. The germline CDR1 and CDR2 sequences are MNHEY and SVGEGT. J was trimmed by 9 bases and V by 5 bases; bases with no gene match: 12.

This clonotype occurred a few times. CDR3 nucleotides: TGCGCCAGCAGCTCGTCCCGGGACAGGGGCCTCTACTCCTACGAGCAGTACTTC. Amino acids: CASSSSRDRGLYSYEQYF. The chain couples TRBV5-1 to TRBJ2-7; 10 bases match TRBD1. The length of the CDR3 is 18 residues. The V gene's germline CDR1 is SGHRS and CDR2 YFSETQ. With V trimmed by 3 bases and J by 0 bases, 12 bases remained unmatched. The full variable domain, its missing parts supplied by reference TRBV5-1 and TRBJ2-7, is KAGVTQTPRYLIKTRGQQVTLSCSPISGHRSVSWYQQTPGQGLQFLFEYFSETQRNKGNFPGRFSGRQFSNSRSEMNVSTLELGDSALYLCASSSSRDRGLYSYEQYFGPGTRLTVT.

The chain couples TRBV21-1 to TRBJ2-1. TRBV21-1 is deemed a pseudogene. This CDR3 has 8 amino acids. The DNA of the CDR3 is TGTGCCAGCAGCCACGTGACCTTC. It is translated as CASSHVTF.

V and J are TRBV29-1 and TRBJ2-5; 8 bases map to TRBD2. J lost 2 bases, V lost 3 bases, and 2 bases had no gene match. From germline, CDR1 is SQVTM and CDR2 ANQGSEA. There are 13 residues in the CDR3. The CDR3 is CSVDGGGQETQYF. DNA of the CDR3: TGCAGCGTTGACGGCGGGGGGCAAGAGACCCAGTACTTC.

The chain carries TRBV7-9 and TRBJ2-3; D gene ambiguous. V was shortened by 8 bases and J by 4 bases, with 10 bases between the two germline ends. CDR1 and CDR2 from the germline V gene are SEHNR and FQNEAQ (reference sequence). This CDR3 has 12 amino acids. The CDR3 nucleotides read TGTGCCAGCGGGCGTCGGGCAGATACGCAGTATTTT. Translation: CASGRRADTQYF.